Following are 29 T cell receptor beta chains from one sample sequenced in a study of cytomegalovirus exposure and HLA in healthy donors. The primer mix had 60 Vbeta and 13 Jbeta primers. The data were produced by immunoSEQ multiplex PCR, yet TCRdb's version contains in-frame clones alone and is incomplete. The sample comprises approximately 170,000 clones, over 60% of which are singletons, and roughly 0.82% rests with the top ten. The sequencing sample was made of PBMCs. The receptors stem from a female donor in good health and CMV-seronegative.

This clone was observed once. The V gene is TRBV2, the J gene TRBJ1-2, with D maybe TRBD1 (6 bases). The V end was cut by 4 bases, the J end by 6 bases, with 18 bases between. The CDR3 runs 15 residues. Germline lookup yields CDR1 SNHLY and CDR2 FYNNEI. CDR3: CASSASARGGNGYTF. In DNA form, the CDR3 reads TGTGCCAGCAGTGCGAGCGCAAGGGGGGGGAATGGCTACACCTTC.

This sequence joins TRBV27 and TRBJ2-1; tentative D call: TRBD2 (6 bases). V was clipped by 5 bases and J by 14 bases, with 22 bases between them. Looked up from germline, CDR1 is MNHEY and CDR2 is SMNVEV (reference sequence). The CDR3 consists of 14 residues. CDR3 loop: CASSPLRGGDMKFF. The CDR3 DNA reads TGTGCCAGCAGTCCGCTACGCGGCGGGGATATGAAGTTCTTC.

The chain links TRBV28 to TRBJ2-7, with D hard to call. Trimming stripped 4 bases from V and 6 bases from J, with 4 bases between. The germline gives CDR1 MDHEN, CDR2 SYDVKM. CDR3 length equals 10 residues. This CDR3 is CASSSSEQYF. In DNA form, the CDR3 reads TGTGCCAGCAGTTCGTCCGAGCAGTACTTC.

Written as DNA, the CDR3 is TGTGCCAGCAGCTTAGCGTCTTCTAGCGGGACCGTAGTAGACGAGCAGTACTTC. It is translated as CASSLASSSGTVVDEQYF. This rearrangement joins TRBV7-9 to TRBJ2-7; 9 nucleotides match TRBD2. V lost 0 bases to trimming and J lost 5 bases; unmatched junction nucleotides: 14. Germline V gene data show CDR1 as SEHNR and CDR2 as FQNEAQ (reference sequence). The CDR3 length is 18 residues.

V is TRBV2 and J is TRBJ1-5; maybe TRBD1 (5 bases). Trimming took 3 bases from V and 5 from J, leaving 11 bases between them. The CDR3 sequence is 14 residues long. The germline CDR1 and CDR2 sequences are SNHLY and FYNNEI. CDR3 bases: TGTGCCAGCAGTGATGAGGGAGGGGATCAGCCCCAGCATTTT. It translates to CASSDEGGDQPQHF.

This sequence joins TRBV27 and TRBJ2-3; D is unresolved. Trimming removed 6 bases at V and 2 bases at J, with 6 bases between. Germline V gene lookup returns CDR1 MNHEY and CDR2 SMNVEV (reference sequence). This CDR3 has 12 amino acids. CDR3 in DNA: TGTGCCAGCAGGCGATTCACAGATACGCAGTATTTT. Translated: CASRRFTDTQYF.

The CDR3, as DNA: TGTGCCATCGGGGACCCAGGGGGAGTAGGCTACACCTTC. It encodes CAIGDPGGVGYTF. The chain is built from TRBV10-3 and TRBJ1-2, with 7 bases identical to TRBD1. The CDR3 contains 13 residues. Germline V gives CDR1 ENHRY, CDR2 SYGVKD. V was clipped by 8 bases and J by 8 bases; unmatched bases: 11.

The rearrangement links TRBV19 to TRBJ1-5; D gene unclear. V was clipped by 3 bases and J by 4 bases, with 7 bases between them. The germline V gene has CDR1 LNHDA and CDR2 SQIVND (reference sequence). CDR3 length: 13 amino acids. CDR3 region: CASSIRLNQPQHF. For the CDR3, the DNA is TGTGCCAGTAGTATTAGACTGAATCAGCCCCAGCATTTT.

The J gene is TRBJ2-7, the V gene TRBV27; D not certain. Germline V CDR1 and CDR2: MNHEY, SMNVEV (reference sequence). Trimming removed 3 bases from V and 0 bases from J, with 6 bases in between. The CDR3 loop spans 13 amino acids. The CDR3, as DNA: TGTGCCAGCAGTTTCCCGGGCTCCTACGAGCAGTACTTC. Amino acid sequence: CASSFPGSYEQYF.

The CDR3 DNA is TGTGCCAGCAGTTACTTTGCCGGTTATAATTCACCCCTCCACTTT. Amino acid sequence: CASSYFAGYNSPLHF. The genes are TRBV6-5 and TRBJ1-6; D not resolved. Per germline, CDR1 MNHEY and CDR2 SVGAGI. The ends were cut back, 1 base at V and 4 bases at J, with 8 bases in the middle. The CDR3 loop spans 15 amino acids.

The rearrangement uses TRBV4-3 and TRBJ2-3, with D possibly TRBD2 on 6 matching bases. Trimming pared 3 bases from V and 3 bases from J, leaving 19 bases between. Germline V gene sequence: CDR1 LGHNA, CDR2 YSLEER. The CDR3 runs 17 residues. The CDR3 nucleotides are TGCGCCAGCAGCCACAAGTTTGCCCGGAGGGGAACAGATACGCAGTATTTT. It is translated as CASSHKFARRGTDTQYF.

The chain carries TRBV5-1 and TRBJ2-3; TRBD2 matches 7 bases. CDR3 length: 16 residues. Germline CDR1 reads SGHRS; CDR2 reads YFSETQ. J gave up 3 bases and V 3 bases, and 10 bases lay outside the gene matches. CDR3 amino acids: CASSYDGRVGTDTQYF. The CDR3 region has the DNA TGCGCCAGCAGCTACGATGGGAGGGTCGGAACAGATACGCAGTATTTT.

The V call is TRBV5-5, the J call TRBJ1-6, with D maybe TRBD1 (5 bases). In germline, CDR1 is SGHKS, CDR2 YYEKEE (reference sequence). Trimming left V 4 bases short and J 4 bases short, with 9 bases between. The CDR3 totals 14 residues. The CDR3 here is CASSAGTYNSPLHF. The CDR3 DNA sequence: TGTGCCAGCAGCGCCGGGACTTATAATTCACCCCTCCACTTT.

This clone was observed once. V usage is TRBV5-1 and J usage is TRBJ2-3; perhaps TRBD2 as D (5 bases). The V end lost 4 bases, the J end lost 2 bases, and 14 bases lay between the germline ends. The CDR3 contains 15 residues. Germline V gene sequence: CDR1 SGHRS, CDR2 YFSETQ. The CDR3 nucleotides are TGCGCCAGCAGCGACGGGTCGGGGTTCACAGATACGCAGTATTTT. The encoded protein is CASSDGSGFTDTQYF. Variable domain in full (rest from reference TRBV5-1 and TRBJ2-3): KAGVTQTPRYLIKTRGQQVTLSCSPISGHRSVSWYQQTPGQGLQFLFEYFSETQRNKGNFPGRFSGRQFSNSRSEMNVSTLELGDSALYLCASSDGSGFTDTQYFGPGTRLTVL.

The CDR3 here is CASSLTPGDEQYF. The CDR3 DNA reads TGTGCCAGCAGTTTAACCCCCGGGGACGAGCAGTACTTC. The chain carries TRBV28 and TRBJ2-7; a weak D match, TRBD2 (5 bases). The CDR3 contains 13 residues. Looked up from germline, CDR1 is MDHEN and CDR2 is SYDVKM. V gave up 2 bases and J gave up 5 bases, with 10 bases separating them.

J is TRBJ1-1 and V is TRBV4-2; D is ambiguous. Deletions cut 0 bases from V and 6 bases from J, with 11 bases between. CDR3 length: 14 amino acids. Germline CDR1 is LGHNA and CDR2 is YNFKEQ. The DNA for the CDR3 is TGTGCCAGCAGCCAAGATTTGAACCGGGCTGAAGCTTTCTTT. Its translation: CASSQDLNRAEAFF.

CDR3 region: CASTAGISNQPQHF. Written as DNA, the CDR3 is TGTGCCAGCACCGCAGGGATTAGCAATCAGCCCCAGCATTTT. This chain links TRBV7-2 with TRBJ1-5, with D possibly being TRBD1 (5 bases). Trimming cost V 7 bases and J 0 bases, with 10 bases left between them. This CDR3 has 14 residues. Germline CDR1 reads SGHTA; CDR2 reads FQGNSA.

V usage is TRBV19 and J usage is TRBJ2-7, with TRBD2 matching over 11 bases. The CDR3 runs to 15 residues. V gave up 2 bases and J gave up 1 base; unmatched junction bases: 1. CDR1 LNHDA and CDR2 SQIVND come from the germline V gene (reference sequence). DNA of the CDR3: TGTGCCAGTAGTATACTAGCGGGGGGATCCTACGAGCAGTACTTC. This sequence encodes CASSILAGGSYEQYF. Full variable domain (outside the CDR3, taken from reference TRBV19 and TRBJ2-7): DGGITQSPKYLFRKEGQNVTLSCEQNLNHDAMYWYRQDPGQGLRLIYYSQIVNDFQKGDIAEGYSVSREKKESFPLTVTSAQKNPTAFYLCASSILAGGSYEQYFGPGTRLTVT.

This chain connects TRBV7-9 to TRBJ1-5, with TRBD1 matching 8 bases. Germline V lookup: CDR1 SEHNR, CDR2 FQNEAQ (reference sequence). This CDR3 has 14 residues. Trimming cost V 5 bases and J 5 bases; bases outside gene matches: 5. The CDR3 protein is CASSQTGVDQPQHF. The CDR3 region has the DNA TGTGCCAGCAGCCAGACAGGGGTGGATCAGCCCCAGCATTTT.

The chain joins TRBV28 to TRBJ2-7; TRBD1 matches 7 bases. The germline gives CDR1 MDHEN, CDR2 SYDVKM. The V gene end was trimmed by 4 bases and the J gene end by 5 bases; junction bases not matched to a gene: 11. The CDR3 has 15 residues. The CDR3 spells CASSSPPDRADEQYF. The CDR3 DNA sequence: TGTGCCAGCAGTTCCCCCCCCGACAGGGCTGACGAGCAGTACTTC.

The table lists this clone with a count of one. J is TRBJ2-7 and V is TRBV1; the D segment call TRBD2 is taken from the table without a DNA check. TRBV1 is tagged as a pseudogene. This CDR3 has 18 amino acids. For the CDR3, the DNA is TGCACCAGCAGCCAAACGGCCCTACGGGAGGCGGAATTGTACGAGCAGTACTTC. The encoded protein is CTSSQTALREAELYEQYF.

The chain employs TRBV7-7 and TRBJ2-1; 8 bases are a match to TRBD2. V lost 5 bases, J lost 8 bases, and 11 bases stayed unmatched. There are 15 residues in the CDR3. Germline values: CDR1 SSHAT, CDR2 FNYEAQ (reference sequence). Written as DNA, the CDR3 is TGTGCCAGCAGCCCCGCCAGCGGGAGAGGCTATGAGCAGTTCTTC. Translation: CASSPASGRGYEQFF.

The chain has TRBV27 and TRBJ1-4, with D unresolved. V was trimmed by 2 bases and J by 8 bases, leaving 12 bases between them. CDR3 length equals 14 residues. Germline V gene data show CDR1 as MNHEY and CDR2 as SMNVEV (reference sequence). CDR3 DNA sequence: TGTGCCAGCAGTTTACGGGGAGGAGGAGAAAAACTGTTTTTT. Translation: CASSLRGGGEKLFF.

The genes are TRBV7-9 and TRBJ2-7, with unresolved D. The CDR3 has 13 amino acids. V lost 8 bases and J lost 0, with 11 bases in between. The germline gives CDR1 SEHNR, CDR2 FQNEAQ (reference sequence). The CDR3 is CASGQLSSYEQYF. CDR3 bases: TGTGCCAGCGGGCAGCTCAGCTCCTACGAGCAGTACTTC.

The chain recombines TRBV6-5 with TRBJ2-5, with 7 bases fitting TRBD1. In germline, CDR1 is MNHEY, CDR2 SVGAGI. V was pared by 6 bases and J by 7 bases, with 11 bases of the junction left unmatched. The CDR3 consists of 14 residues. The CDR3 sequence is CASRPTGVGVTQYF. The CDR3 DNA follows: TGTGCCAGCAGGCCAACAGGGGTGGGGGTGACCCAGTACTTC.

The chain combines TRBV19 with TRBJ1-4; the D is unclear. In germline, CDR1 is LNHDA, CDR2 SQIVND (reference sequence). This CDR3 region has 14 residues. Trimming took 5 bases from V and 7 from J, leaving 14 bases between them. CDR3 sequence reads: CASSFSGMSEKLFF. The CDR3 DNA reads TGTGCCAGTAGTTTTTCGGGGATGAGTGAAAAACTGTTTTTT.

The CDR3 DNA sequence: TGTGCCAGCAGCACTCGGACAGACGGGGAGCTGTTTTTT. It encodes CASSTRTDGELFF. The genes are TRBV7-3 and TRBJ2-2, with D perhaps TRBD1 (6 bases). The CDR3 runs 13 residues. Trimming stripped 5 bases from V and 7 bases from J, with 11 bases between. CDR1 is SGHTA, CDR2 FQGTGA, per germline.

The gene calls are TRBV7-9 and TRBJ1-2; 10 bases map to TRBD1. Unmatched junction bases numbered 10, after V lost 8 bases and J lost 4 bases. The CDR3 contains 15 residues. Germline loops: CDR1 SEHNR, CDR2 FQNEAQ (reference sequence). CDR3 amino acids: CASGQGDRGGYGYTF. The CDR3 DNA sequence: TGTGCCAGCGGACAAGGGGACAGGGGTGGCTATGGCTACACCTTC.

The chain combines TRBV9 with TRBJ2-5, with D uncertain. Germline V gene lookup returns CDR1 SGDLS and CDR2 YYNGEE. CDR3 length: 11 amino acids. V dropped 4 bases and J dropped 5 bases, with 6 bases sitting between them. CDR3 bases: TGTGCCAGCAGCTCGCAGGAGACCCAGTACTTC. Translating it yields CASSSQETQYF.